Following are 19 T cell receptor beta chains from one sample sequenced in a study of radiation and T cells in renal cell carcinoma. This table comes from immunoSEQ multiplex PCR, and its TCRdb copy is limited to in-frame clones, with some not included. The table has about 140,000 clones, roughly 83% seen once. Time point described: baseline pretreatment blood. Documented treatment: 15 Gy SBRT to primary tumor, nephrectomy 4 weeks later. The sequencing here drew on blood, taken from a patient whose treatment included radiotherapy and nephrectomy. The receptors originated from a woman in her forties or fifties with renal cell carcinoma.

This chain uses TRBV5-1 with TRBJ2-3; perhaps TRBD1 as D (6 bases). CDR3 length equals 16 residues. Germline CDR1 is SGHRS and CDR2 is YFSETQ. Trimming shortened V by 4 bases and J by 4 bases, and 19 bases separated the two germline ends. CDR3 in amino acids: CASSTVGRGDADTQYF. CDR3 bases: TGCGCCAGCAGCACGGTAGGCAGGGGCGACGCAGATACGCAGTATTTT.

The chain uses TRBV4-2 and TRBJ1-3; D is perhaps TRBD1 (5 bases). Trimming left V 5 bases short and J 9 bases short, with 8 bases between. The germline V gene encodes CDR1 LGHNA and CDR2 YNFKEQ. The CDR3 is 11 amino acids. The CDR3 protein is CASSSRGTIYF. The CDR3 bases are TGTGCCAGCAGCTCTAGGGGCACCATATATTTT.

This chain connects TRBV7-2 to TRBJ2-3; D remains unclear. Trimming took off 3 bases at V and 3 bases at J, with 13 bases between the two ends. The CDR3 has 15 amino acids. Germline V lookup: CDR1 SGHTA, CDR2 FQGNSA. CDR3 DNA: TGTGCCAGCAGCTTTAGGGTAGAGAGAACAGATACGCAGTATTTT. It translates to CASSFRVERTDTQYF.

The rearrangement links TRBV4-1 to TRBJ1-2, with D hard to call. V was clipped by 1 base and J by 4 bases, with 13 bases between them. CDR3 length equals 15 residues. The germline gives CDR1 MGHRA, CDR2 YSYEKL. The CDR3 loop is CASSQAPAASYGYTF. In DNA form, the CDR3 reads TGCGCCAGCAGCCAAGCCCCAGCGGCAAGCTATGGCTACACCTTC.

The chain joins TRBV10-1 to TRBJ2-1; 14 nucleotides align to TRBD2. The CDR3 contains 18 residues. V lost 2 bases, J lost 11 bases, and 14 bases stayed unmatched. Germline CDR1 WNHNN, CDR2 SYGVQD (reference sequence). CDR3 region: CASSERLAGGPSHIQQFF. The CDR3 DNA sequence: TGCGCCAGCAGTGAGCGACTAGCGGGAGGGCCTTCTCATATTCAGCAGTTCTTC.

This CDR3 reads CASSPNLGAGAYEQYF. The DNA for the CDR3 is TGCGCCAGCAGCCCAAACCTCGGAGCGGGAGCATACGAGCAGTACTTC. This rearrangement joins TRBV5-1 to TRBJ2-7, with 8 bases matching TRBD2. V trimming: 4 bases; J trimming: 4 bases; junction bases outside the gene matches: 13. Germline lookup yields CDR1 SGHRS and CDR2 YFSETQ. The CDR3 is 16 amino acids.

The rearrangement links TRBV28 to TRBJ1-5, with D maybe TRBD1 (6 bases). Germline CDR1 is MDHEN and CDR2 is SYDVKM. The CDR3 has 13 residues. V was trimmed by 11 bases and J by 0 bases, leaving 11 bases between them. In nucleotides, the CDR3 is TGTGCCTCAGGGGCGCCTAGCAATCAGCCCCAGCATTTT. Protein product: CASGAPSNQPQHF.

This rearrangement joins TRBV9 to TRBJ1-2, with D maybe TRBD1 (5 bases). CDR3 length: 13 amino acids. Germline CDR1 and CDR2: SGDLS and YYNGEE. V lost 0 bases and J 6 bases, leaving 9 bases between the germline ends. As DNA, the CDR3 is TGTGCCAGCAGCGTAGGGGGGATGGATGGCTACACCTTC. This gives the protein CASSVGGMDGYTF. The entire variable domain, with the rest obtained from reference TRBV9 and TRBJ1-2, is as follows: DSGVTQTPKHLITATGQRVTLRCSPRSGDLSVYWYQQSLDQGLQFLIQYYNGEERAKGNILERFSAQQFPDLHSELNLSSLELGDSALYFCASSVGGMDGYTFGSGTRLTVV.

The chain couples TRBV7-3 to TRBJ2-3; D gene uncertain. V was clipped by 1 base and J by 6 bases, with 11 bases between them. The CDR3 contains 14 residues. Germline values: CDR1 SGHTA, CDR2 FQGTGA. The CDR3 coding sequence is TGTGCCAGCAGCTTAAAGTCTGTTGGGGATACGCAGTATTTT. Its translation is CASSLKSVGDTQYF. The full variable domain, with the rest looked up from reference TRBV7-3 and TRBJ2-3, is GAGVSQTPSNKVTEKGKYVELRCDPISGHTALYWYRQSLGQGPEFLIYFQGTGAADDSGLPNDRFFAVRPEGSVSTLKIQRTERGDSAVYLCASSLKSVGDTQYFGPGTRLTVL.

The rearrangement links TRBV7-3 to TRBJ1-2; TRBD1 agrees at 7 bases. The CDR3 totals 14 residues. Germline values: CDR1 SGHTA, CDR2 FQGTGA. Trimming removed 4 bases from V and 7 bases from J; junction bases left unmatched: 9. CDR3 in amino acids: CASSSQGLLGGYTF. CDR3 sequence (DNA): TGTGCCAGCAGCTCACAGGGGCTCCTTGGTGGCTACACCTTC.

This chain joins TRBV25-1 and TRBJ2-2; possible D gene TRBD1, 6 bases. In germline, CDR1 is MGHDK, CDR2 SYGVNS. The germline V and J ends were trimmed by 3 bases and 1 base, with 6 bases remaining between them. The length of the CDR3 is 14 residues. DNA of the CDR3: TGTGCCAGCAGTGAGACAGGGAACACCGGGGAGCTGTTTTTT. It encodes CASSETGNTGELFF.

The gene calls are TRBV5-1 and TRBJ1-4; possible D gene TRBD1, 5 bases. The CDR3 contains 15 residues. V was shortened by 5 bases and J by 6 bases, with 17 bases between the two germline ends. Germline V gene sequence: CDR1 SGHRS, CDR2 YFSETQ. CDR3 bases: TGCGCCAGCAGATCGGGACCGTCCGAAGATGAAAAACTGTTTTTT. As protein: CASRSGPSEDEKLFF.

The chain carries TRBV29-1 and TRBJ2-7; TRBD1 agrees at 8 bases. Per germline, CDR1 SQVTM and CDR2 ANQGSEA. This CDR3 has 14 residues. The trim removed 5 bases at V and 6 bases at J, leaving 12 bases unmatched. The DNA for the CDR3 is TGCAGCGTTATTGGTTACAGGGGGGTGGGCGAGCAGTACTTC. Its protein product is CSVIGYRGVGEQYF.

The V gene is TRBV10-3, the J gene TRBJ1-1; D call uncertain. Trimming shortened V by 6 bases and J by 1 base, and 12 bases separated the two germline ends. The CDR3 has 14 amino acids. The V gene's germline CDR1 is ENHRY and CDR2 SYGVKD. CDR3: CAISQPGPNTEAFF. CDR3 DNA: TGTGCCATCAGCCAACCGGGTCCGAACACTGAAGCTTTCTTT.

CDR3 residues: CASSSGQVYEQYF. In DNA, the CDR3 is TGTGCCAGCAGTTCGGGACAGGTCTACGAGCAGTACTTC. The chain uses TRBV28 and TRBJ2-7; 8 positions agree with TRBD1. There are 13 residues in the CDR3. The ends lost 4 bases at V and 3 bases at J; junction bases unmatched: 2. Per germline, CDR1 MDHEN and CDR2 SYDVKM. The entire variable domain, with the rest obtained from reference TRBV28 and TRBJ2-7, is as follows: DVKVTQSSRYLVKRTGEKVFLECVQDMDHENMFWYRQDPGLGLRLIYFSYDVKMKEKGDIPEGYSVSREKKERFSLILESASTNQTSMYLCASSSGQVYEQYFGPGTRLTVT.

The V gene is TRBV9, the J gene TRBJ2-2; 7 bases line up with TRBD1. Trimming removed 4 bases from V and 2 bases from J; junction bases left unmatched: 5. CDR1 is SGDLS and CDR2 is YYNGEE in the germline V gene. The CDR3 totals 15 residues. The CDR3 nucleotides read TGTGCCAGCAGCATCGGACAGGTCAACACCGGGGAGCTGTTTTTT. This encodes CASSIGQVNTGELFF.

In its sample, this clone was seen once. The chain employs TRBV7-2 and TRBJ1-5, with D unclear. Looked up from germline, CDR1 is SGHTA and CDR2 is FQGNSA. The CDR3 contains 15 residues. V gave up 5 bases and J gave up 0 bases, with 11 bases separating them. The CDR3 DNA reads TGTGCCAGCAGCCCCGGTCCTGATAGCAATCAGCCCCAGCATTTT. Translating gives CASSPGPDSNQPQHF.

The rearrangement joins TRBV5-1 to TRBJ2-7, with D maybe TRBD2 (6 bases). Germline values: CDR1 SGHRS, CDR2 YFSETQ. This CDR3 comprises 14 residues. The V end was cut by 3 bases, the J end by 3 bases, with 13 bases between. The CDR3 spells CASSSTPRGYEQYF. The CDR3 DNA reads TGCGCCAGCAGCTCAACCCCGCGGGGCTACGAGCAGTACTTC.

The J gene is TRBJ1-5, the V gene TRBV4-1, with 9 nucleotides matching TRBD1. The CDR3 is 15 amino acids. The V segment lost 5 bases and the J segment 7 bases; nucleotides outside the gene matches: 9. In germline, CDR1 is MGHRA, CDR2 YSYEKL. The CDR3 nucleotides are TGCGCCAGCAGCGCGGGACAGGGCTACGGGCAGCCCCAGCATTTT. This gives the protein CASSAGQGYGQPQHF.